These 15 T cell receptor beta chains were all obtained from the same sample, sequenced in a study of blood T cell dynamics during melanoma immunotherapy. TCRdb's copy holds only in-frame clones and misses some; the assay was immunoSEQ multiplex PCR. The sample records approximately 13,000 clones, 80% to 90% being singletons. Sample time point: pre-treatment baseline. The sample consisted of blood, taken from a patient treated with checkpoint blockade. These receptors all stem from a human donor with melanoma.

The gene calls are TRBV5-1 and TRBJ2-1, with 9 bases matching TRBD1. The CDR3 runs to 14 residues. CDR1 and CDR2 from the germline V gene are SGHRS and YFSETQ. The V segment lost 2 bases and the J segment 7 bases; nucleotides outside the gene matches: 4. In DNA, the CDR3 is TGCGCCAGCAGCTTCGGGACAGGGCGGAATGAGCAGTTCTTC. Translated, it gives CASSFGTGRNEQFF.

A few counts support this clone. This sequence joins TRBV6-5 and TRBJ1-2; D not certain. This CDR3 region has 12 residues. Germline V gives CDR1 MNHEY, CDR2 SVGAGI. V gave up 4 bases and J gave up 8 bases, with 11 bases separating them. The CDR3 DNA is TGTGCCAGCAGTTCAGTAAACCAGGGCTACACCTTC. It specifies CASSSVNQGYTF.

V is TRBV19 and J is TRBJ1-1; a weak D match, TRBD1 (6 bases). The CDR3 covers 15 residues. Germline V gives CDR1 LNHDA, CDR2 SQIVND (reference sequence). V shed 5 bases and J shed 0 bases, with 13 bases lying between them. CDR3 nucleotides: TGTGCCAGTAGTCAGTCAGGGGCGGTGAACACTGAAGCTTTCTTT. This encodes CASSQSGAVNTEAFF.

This clone appeared once. This sequence joins TRBV6-5 and TRBJ1-1; tentatively, D is TRBD1 (5 bases). CDR1 is MNHEY, CDR2 SVGAGI, per germline. Trimming removed 6 bases from V and 5 bases from J, with 19 bases in between. This CDR3 spans 15 amino acids. CDR3 region: CASRNTGTAWTEAFF. The CDR3 nucleotides are TGTGCCAGCAGAAATACCGGGACGGCGTGGACTGAAGCTTTCTTT.

This chain links TRBV5-1 with TRBJ1-6; no clear D gene. This CDR3 comprises 13 residues. V was cut by 0 bases and J by 10 bases, with 8 bases left in between. Germline V lookup: CDR1 SGHRS, CDR2 YFSETQ. The CDR3 loop is CASSLAGESPLHF. DNA of the CDR3: TGCGCCAGCAGCTTGGCGGGTGAATCACCCCTCCACTTT.

This rearrangement joins TRBV6-6 to TRBJ1-5; D call uncertain. Trimming pared 2 bases from V and 3 bases from J, leaving 11 bases between. CDR1 MNHNY and CDR2 SVGAGI come from the germline V gene (reference sequence). This CDR3 region has 15 residues. DNA of the CDR3: TGTGCCAGCAGTTACGGCCAGAACCTCAATCAGCCCCAGCATTTT. Its translation is CASSYGQNLNQPQHF.

This clone was counted only a few times. The chain recombines TRBV10-3 with TRBJ2-3, with D hard to call. Germline V gives CDR1 ENHRY, CDR2 SYGVKD. The ends were cut back, 3 bases at V and 6 bases at J, with 10 bases in the middle. The CDR3 sequence is 13 residues long. CDR3 DNA sequence: TGTGCCATCAGTGATGGTCCGTCGGATACGCAGTATTTT. Its translation is CAISDGPSDTQYF.

Remarks on this clone: The junction does not match germline at one end; this may be a read error. The chain has TRBV29-1 and TRBJ2-1; 7 bases fit TRBD2. This CDR3 has 12 residues. Per germline, CDR1 SQVTM and CDR2 ANQGSEA. CDR3 bases: TGCAGCGCCGGGGAGGGCGGAGAAGGTTCAGTCTTC. Translating it yields CSAGEGGEGSVF.

The V call is TRBV5-1, the J call TRBJ2-5; D unclear. Deletions cut 2 bases from V and 2 bases from J, with 10 bases between. The germline V gene encodes CDR1 SGHRS and CDR2 YFSETQ. The CDR3 runs 14 residues. In DNA, the CDR3 is TGCGCCAGCAGCTTTAATCGCGGTCAAGAGACCCAGTACTTC. It translates to CASSFNRGQETQYF.

The chain has TRBV2 and TRBJ2-5, with 9 bases that match TRBD1. Germline CDR1 SNHLY, CDR2 FYNNEI. CDR3 size: 14 residues. The V and J ends lost 4 bases and 4 bases, in that order; junction bases with no gene match: 4. CDR3: CASSVGTGIETQYF. For the CDR3, the DNA is TGTGCCAGCAGTGTCGGGACAGGGATAGAGACCCAGTACTTC.

The rearrangement uses TRBV7-8 and TRBJ1-1; D gene ambiguous. Trimming took off 4 bases at V and 4 bases at J, with 16 bases between the two ends. This CDR3 region has 15 residues. CDR1 SGHVS and CDR2 FQNEAQ come from the germline V gene. DNA of the CDR3: TGTGCCAGCAGCTCCCGCCGGTTTGGTGGCACTGAAGCTTTCTTT. Its translation: CASSSRRFGGTEAFF.

The J gene is TRBJ2-5, the V gene TRBV6-1, with TRBD1 as a possible D gene (6 bases). Germline V CDR1 and CDR2: MNHNS, SASEGT. V was cut by 5 bases and J by 0 bases, with 7 bases left in between. The length of the CDR3 is 13 residues. CDR3 residues: CASSTGYQETQYF. CDR3 coding DNA: TGTGCCAGCAGTACAGGGTACCAAGAGACCCAGTACTTC.

The CDR3 DNA reads TGTGCCAGCAGTTACGAGGGAAGGCAGGAAAAACTGTTTTTT. Residues: CASSYEGRQEKLFF. The J gene is TRBJ1-4, the V gene TRBV6-6; D is undetermined. Germline lookup yields CDR1 MNHNY and CDR2 SVGAGI (reference sequence). V lost 2 bases, J lost 8 bases, and 12 bases lay in between. This CDR3 region has 14 residues.

This clone was seen only once. The CDR3 loop reads CASSITGANYGYTF. The CDR3 bases are TGTGCCAGCAGCATTACCGGGGCGAACTATGGCTACACCTTC. The chain is built from TRBV6-1 and TRBJ1-2, with D possibly being TRBD1 (5 bases). Trimming stripped 6 bases from V and 2 bases from J, with 13 bases between. Per the germline V gene, CDR1 is MNHNS and CDR2 is SASEGT. CDR3 length equals 14 residues.

V usage is TRBV5-1 and J usage is TRBJ1-1; D is possibly TRBD1 (6 bases). CDR1 SGHRS and CDR2 YFSETQ come from the germline V gene. The V gene lost 3 bases and the J gene lost 5 bases, with 8 bases spanning the gap. This CDR3 spans 12 amino acids. CDR3 nucleotides: TGCGCCAGCAGCTATACAGGGACTGAAGCTTTCTTT. Protein sequence: CASSYTGTEAFF. The whole variable domain, filled in from reference TRBV5-1 and TRBJ1-1, reads KAGVTQTPRYLIKTRGQQVTLSCSPISGHRSVSWYQQTPGQGLQFLFEYFSETQRNKGNFPGRFSGRQFSNSRSEMNVSTLELGDSALYLCASSYTGTEAFFGQGTRLTVV.